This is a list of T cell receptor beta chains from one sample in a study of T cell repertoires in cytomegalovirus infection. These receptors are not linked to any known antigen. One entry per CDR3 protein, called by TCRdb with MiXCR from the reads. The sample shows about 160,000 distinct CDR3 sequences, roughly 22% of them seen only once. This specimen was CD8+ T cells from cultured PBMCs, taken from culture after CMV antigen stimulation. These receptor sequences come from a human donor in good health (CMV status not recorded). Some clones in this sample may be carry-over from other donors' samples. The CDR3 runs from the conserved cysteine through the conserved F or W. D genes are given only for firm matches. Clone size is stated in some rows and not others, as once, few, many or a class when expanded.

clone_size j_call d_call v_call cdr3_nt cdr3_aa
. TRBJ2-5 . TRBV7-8 TGTGCCAGCAGCTTGGGAGACCCTCTTTTCCAAGAGACCCAGTACTTC CASSLGDPLFQETQYF
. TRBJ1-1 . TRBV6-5 TGTGCCAGCAGTTACGGCCCGGGCACTGCTTTCTTT CASSYGPGTAFF
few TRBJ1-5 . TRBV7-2 TGTGCCAGCAGCTTGGCCAGCTGGTTGGGCAATCAGCCCCAGCATTTT CASSLASWLGNQPQHF
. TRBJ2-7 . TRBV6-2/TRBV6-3 TGTGCCAGCAGTTACGTAGCAGGGAATTATCACGAGCAGTACTTC CASSYVAGNYHEQYF
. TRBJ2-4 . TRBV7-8 TGTGCCAGCAGCTTAAAAGGAGGGGATCGGGCCAAAAACATTCAGTACTTC CASSLKGGDRAKNIQYF
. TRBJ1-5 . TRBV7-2 TGTGCCAGCAGCCTCGATTTTGGGGTCCTCAATCAGCCCCAGCATTTT CASSLDFGVLNQPQHF
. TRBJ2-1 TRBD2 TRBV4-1 TGCGCCAGCAGCCCCCAGCGGGGGGCCAGGAGTGAGCAGTTCTTC CASSPQRGARSEQFF
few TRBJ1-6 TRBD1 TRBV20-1 TGCAGTGCTAGAGGAATCAGGGGGAATGAGGACTCACCCCTCCACTTT CSARGIRGNEDSPLHF
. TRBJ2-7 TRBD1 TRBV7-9 TGTGCCAGCAGCTCCCCGAGACAGGGCGCCTACGAGCAGTACTTC CASSSPRQGAYEQYF
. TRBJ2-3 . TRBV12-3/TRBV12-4 TGTGCCAGCAGCGGTGTAAAGACTAGCACAGATACGCAGTATTTT CASSGVKTSTDTQYF
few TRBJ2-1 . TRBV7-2 TGTGCCAGCAGCTTACGCGGGGACATCTCCTACAATGAGCAGTTCTTC CASSLRGDISYNEQFF
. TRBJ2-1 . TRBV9 TGTGCCAGCAGCGTAGAGTCGGGGCCTTACAATGAGCAGTTCTTC CASSVESGPYNEQFF
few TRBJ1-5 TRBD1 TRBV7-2 TGTGCCAGCAGCTTACGGGGGACAGCTAGCAATCAGCCCCAGCATTTT CASSLRGTASNQPQHF
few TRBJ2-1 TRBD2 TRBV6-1 TGTGCCAGCAGTCCGGGACTAGCGGGGGGCAAGGAGCAGTTCTTC CASSPGLAGGKEQFF
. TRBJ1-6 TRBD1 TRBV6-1 TGTGCCAGCAGTGAATTCCCTCGGACAGGGAGGGATAATTCACCCCTCCACTTT CASSEFPRTGRDNSPLHF
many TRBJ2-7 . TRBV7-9 TGTGCCAGCAGCTTAGAGGGAGTCAGGTACTACGAGCAGTACTTC CASSLEGVRYYEQYF
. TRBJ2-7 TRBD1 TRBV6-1 TGTGCCAGCAGAAGCCTTCGGACAGGCCTTGAGAAGCAGTACTTC CASRSLRTGLEKQYF
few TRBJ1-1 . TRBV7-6 TGTGCCAGCAGCTTAGGACGACGCGGGGCGAACACTGAAGCTTTCTTT CASSLGRRGANTEAFF
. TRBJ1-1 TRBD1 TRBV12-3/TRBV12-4 TGTGCCAGCAGTTTACAGGGGGCTTTAATGAACACTGAAGCTTTCTTT CASSLQGALMNTEAFF
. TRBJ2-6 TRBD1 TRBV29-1 TGCAGCGTGGCCCGGACAGGCCTGACTGGGGCCAACGTCCTGACTTTC CSVARTGLTGANVLTF
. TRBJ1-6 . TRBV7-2 TGTGCCAGCAGCTTAGCGTCCAGTTATAATTCACCCCTCCACTTT CASSLASSYNSPLHF
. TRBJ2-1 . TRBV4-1 TGCGCCAGCAGCCAAGGTATTGAACAGGGCCCCGTCTCCTACAATGAGCAGTTCTTC CASSQGIEQGPVSYNEQFF
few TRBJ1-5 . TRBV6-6 TGTGCCAGCGACGATAGCAATCAGCCCCAGCATTTT CASDDSNQPQHF
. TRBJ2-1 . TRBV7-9 TGTGCCAGCAGCTTAGGTGATACGGACGGCGATGAGCAGTTCTTC CASSLGDTDGDEQFF
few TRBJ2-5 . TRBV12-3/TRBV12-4 TGTGCCAGCAGCCCCTTTACCTACGAGACCCAGTACTTC CASSPFTYETQYF
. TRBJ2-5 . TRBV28 TGTGCCAGCAGCGTTATTTTCGACCCAACCCAGTACTTC CASSVIFDPTQYF
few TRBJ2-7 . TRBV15 TGTGCCACCAGCAGAGATCCGAACTCCCTAACCGTCGAGCAGTACTTC CATSRDPNSLTVEQYF
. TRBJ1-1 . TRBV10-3 TGTGCCACCGAAACGAACACTGAAGCTTTCTTT CATETNTEAFF
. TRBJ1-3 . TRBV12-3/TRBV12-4 TGTGCCAGCAGTTTAGGGCCACCACTTGGAAACACCATATATTTT CASSLGPPLGNTIYF
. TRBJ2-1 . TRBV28 TGTGCCAGCAGTTTATCCCTGTACAATGAGCAGTTCTTC CASSLSLYNEQFF
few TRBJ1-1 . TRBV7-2 TGTGCCAGCAGCTTCGAAACCCCGGACACTGAAGCTTTCTTT CASSFETPDTEAFF
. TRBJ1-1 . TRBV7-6 TGTGCCAGCAGCTTAGAAGTGGGACGCACTGAAGCTTTCTTT CASSLEVGRTEAFF
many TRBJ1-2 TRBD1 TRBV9 TGTGCCAGCAGCCCTCACCCGGGACAGGGTGAACTCCTCTATGGCTACACCTTC CASSPHPGQGELLYGYTF
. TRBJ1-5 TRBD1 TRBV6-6 TGTGCCAGCAGCCGGACTTCGACAGGGAGTCAGCCCCAGCATTTT CASSRTSTGSQPQHF
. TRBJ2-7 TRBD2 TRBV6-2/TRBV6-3 TGTGCCAGCAGTTACGGGACTATCGAGCAGTACTTC CASSYGTIEQYF
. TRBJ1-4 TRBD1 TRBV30 TGTGCCTGGAGCCCAGGGGGAATAGGTGAAAAACTGTTTTTT CAWSPGGIGEKLFF
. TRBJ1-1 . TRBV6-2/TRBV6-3 TGTGCCAGCAGTTACTCGATTGGCGGGGGTAGGTTCACTGAAGCTTTCTTT CASSYSIGGGRFTEAFF